This T cell receptor beta chain was observed in a study of early T cells in non-severe SARS-CoV-2 infection. Each CDR3 protein is one row after TCRdb ran MiXCR on the 5' RACE reads. Of around 34,000 distinct CDR3 sequences listed, about 5% are singletons. Germline loops: CDR1 SNHLY, CDR2 FYNNEI. The V and J ends lost 6 bases and 0 bases, in that order; junction bases with no gene match: 6. The CDR3 has 17 amino acids. V usage is TRBV2 and J usage is TRBJ2-7; 15 bases line up with TRBD2. This clonotype was sampled from an adult who was a healthcare worker with PCR-confirmed SARS-CoV-2 infection or an uninfected control (not recorded which). Sequencing input: whole blood. The CDR3 sequence is CASRPGLAGGSSYEQYF. In nucleotides, the CDR3 is TGTGCCAGCAGACCGGGACTAGCGGGGGGCAGCTCCTACGAGCAGTACTTC.